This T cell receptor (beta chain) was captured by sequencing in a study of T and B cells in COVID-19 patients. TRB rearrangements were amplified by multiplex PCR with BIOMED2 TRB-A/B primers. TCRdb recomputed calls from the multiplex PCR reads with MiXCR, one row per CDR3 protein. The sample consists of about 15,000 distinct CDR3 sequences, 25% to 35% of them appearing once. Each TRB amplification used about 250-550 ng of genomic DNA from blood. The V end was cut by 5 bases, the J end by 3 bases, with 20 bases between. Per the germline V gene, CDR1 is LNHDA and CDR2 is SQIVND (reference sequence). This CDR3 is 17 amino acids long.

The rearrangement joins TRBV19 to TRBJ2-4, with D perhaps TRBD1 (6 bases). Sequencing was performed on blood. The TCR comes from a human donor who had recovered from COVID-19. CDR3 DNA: TGTGCCAGTAGTGGCACAGGGTTAAGACGTGGCAAAAACATTCAGTACTTC. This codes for CASSGTGLRRGKNIQYF.